This T cell receptor beta chain is from a study of blood T cell repertoires in COVID-19. Study in general: COVID-19 samples from acute and convalescent phases originated in the United States, Italy and Spain.

How the authors handled the data: Reference gene primer amplification in the assay estimated nucleated cell counts. The table came from immunoSEQ multiplex PCR; TCRdb's copy has only in-frame clones and leaves some out. V, J and clone size derive from that table, while D and trimming were established from the DNA sequence. Seen here are 130,000 to 150,000 clones, about 80% observed once, and the top ten hold approximately 3.6%. J lost 2 bases, V lost 3 bases, and 5 bases had no gene match. The CDR3 consists of 16 residues. The V gene's germline CDR1 is SQVTM and CDR2 ANQGSEA. The specimen sequenced was peripheral blood. The receptor's source is a man in his sixties or seventies who had recovered from COVID-19. The genes are TRBV29-1 and TRBJ2-1; 12 bases are shared with TRBD2. CDR3 in amino acids: CSVDLAGGSPYNEQFF. The CDR3 region has the DNA TGCAGCGTTGATCTAGCGGGAGGGTCCCCCTACAATGAGCAGTTCTTC.